This T cell receptor beta chain was obtained from a study of Tregs in tolerant kidney transplant recipients. General observations from the study: Tregs expanded with activated donor B cells seemed most donor-specific. The small number of patients limits these findings pending further validation.

Mixed chimerism was transient after nonmyeloablative marrow transplants from related graft donors. Unstimulated Tregs (CD4+CD25+CD127-) and CD4+CD25- non-Tregs were sorted from PBMCs. As regards this clone: Its specificity is unknown.

Profiled with immunoSEQ multiplex PCR; TCRdb holds only in-frame clones, not every one. The sample carries roughly 80,000 clones, over 75% recorded once. This CDR3 contains 13 residues. The V gene's germline CDR1 is LNHDA and CDR2 SQIVND (reference sequence). V was cut by 5 bases and J by 6 bases, with 12 bases left in between. The chain has TRBV19 and TRBJ2-3, with D maybe TRBD2 (5 bases). The material sequenced was CD4+ T cells from blood (PBMCs), taken 24 months after the transplant. This TCR was recovered from a human patient who received a combined kidney and bone marrow transplant. Some T cells may be supplied by the graft donor. CDR3 region: CASSEDRGDTQYF. CDR3 coding DNA: TGTGCCAGTAGTGAGGATCGCGGGGATACGCAGTATTTT.